The T cell receptor beta chain described here comes from a study of untreated major depressive disorder. The study's findings and limits: CD4+ T cells from depressed patients used TRBV05-01 (Vbeta 5.1) more often than controls. Sequencing showed nonsignificant TRBV25-01 and TRBV02-01 differences matching flow cytometry.

The repertoire was sequenced with immunoSEQ multiplex PCR; TCRdb's copy has only in-frame clones and lacks some. The sample lists about 19,000 clones, roughly 90% occurring once. Every depressed patient was matched in pairs with a non-depressed control on sex, age, current smoking status and body mass index. For at least 8 weeks, patients took no psychiatric medication. About 96% CD4+ purity was typical by flow cytometry. On this clone itself: The antigen is unknown.

The CDR3 runs 17 residues. Germline V gene sequence: CDR1 LNHNV, CDR2 YYDKDF (reference sequence). V gave up 0 bases and J gave up 0 bases; unmatched junction bases: 7. The V call is TRBV15, the J call TRBJ2-7; 8 bases fit TRBD2. This sequence originates from a woman aged 35 to 49 with major depressive disorder. The material sequenced was CD4+ T cells from PBMCs. CDR3 sequence: CATSRDNAGGRSYEQYF. CDR3 in DNA: TGTGCCACCAGCAGAGATAATGCGGGGGGCCGCTCCTACGAGCAGTACTTC. The full variable domain, its missing parts supplied by reference TRBV15 and TRBJ2-7, is DAMVIQNPRYQVTQFGKPVTLSCSQTLNHNVMYWYQQKSSQAPKLLFHYYDKDFNNEADTPDNFQSRRPNTSFCFLDIRSPGLGDTAMYLCATSRDNAGGRSYEQYFGPGTRLTVT.